Following are 7 T cell receptor beta chains from one sample sequenced in a study of cytomegalovirus exposure and HLA in healthy donors. PCR amplification relied on 60 Vbeta primers (plus 13 Jbeta primers). Measured with immunoSEQ multiplex PCR; TCRdb has only the in-frame clones, and not every one. The sample lists 140,000 to 150,000 clones; roughly 70% were seen once. Sequencing input: PBMCs. The receptors were sampled from a woman in her thirties or forties in good health and CMV-seronegative.

This rearrangement joins TRBV4-2 to TRBJ2-1, with a weak D call TRBD2 (7 bases). CDR1 and CDR2 from the germline V gene are LGHNA and YNFKEQ. Trimming cost V 5 bases and J 2 bases, with 13 bases left between them. CDR3 length: 15 amino acids. CDR3 sequence (DNA): TGTGCCAGCAGCGCCGGGGGGCCTCCCTACAATGAGCAGTTCTTC. Its translation is CASSAGGPPYNEQFF.

The chain combines TRBV28 with TRBJ1-2; 8 bases map to TRBD1. The CDR3 extends over 13 amino acids. The germline gives CDR1 MDHEN, CDR2 SYDVKM. The V gene end was trimmed by 6 bases and the J gene end by 6 bases; junction bases not matched to a gene: 6. Here the CDR3 reads CASRSQGADGYTF. CDR3 DNA: TGTGCCAGCAGGTCTCAGGGGGCTGATGGCTACACCTTC.

This clone was seen just once. This rearrangement joins TRBV7-2 to TRBJ2-3; D not resolved. This CDR3 is 11 amino acids long. Germline-derived CDR1 and CDR2 are SGHTA and FQGNSA. The V gene lost 4 bases and the J gene lost 6 bases, with 5 bases spanning the gap. CDR3 in amino acids: CASSSLDTQYF. The DNA of the CDR3 is TGTGCCAGCAGCTCCCTTGATACGCAGTATTTT.

Of note for this clone: Relative to the germline gene, one junction end is altered; a read error may explain this. The gene calls are TRBV7-9 and TRBJ1-5; no reliable D call. Germline V CDR1 and CDR2: SEHNR, FQNEAQ (reference sequence). The CDR3 consists of 12 residues. DNA of the CDR3: TGTTCCAGCAGCTACCGGGAGCAGCCCCAGCATTTT. Its protein product is CSSSYREQPQHF. The entire variable domain, with the rest obtained from reference TRBV7-9 and TRBJ1-5, is as follows: DTGVSQNPRHKITKRGQNVTFRCDPISEHNRLYWYRQTLGQGPEFLTYFQNEAQLEKSRLLSDRFSAERPKGSFSTLEIQRTEQGDSAMYLCSSSYREQPQHFGDGTRLSIL.

CDR3 nucleotide sequence: TGTGCCAGTAGTATAGGGACAGGGGCAAACGAGCAGTACTTC. It specifies CASSIGTGANEQYF. J is TRBJ2-7 and V is TRBV19, with 9 nucleotides matching TRBD1. Per germline, CDR1 LNHDA and CDR2 SQIVND (reference sequence). The CDR3 sequence is 14 residues long. Trimming cost V 1 base and J 5 bases; bases outside gene matches: 3.

This clone came up once. The chain carries TRBV29-1 and TRBJ2-1; possible D gene TRBD2, 6 bases. V gave up 5 bases and J gave up 8 bases, with 13 bases separating them. The CDR3 runs to 12 residues. CDR1 is SQVTM, CDR2 ANQGSEA, per germline. CDR3 DNA: TGCAGCGTTATTAATAGGGAGGATGAGCAGTTCTTC. Its translation: CSVINREDEQFF.

The chain links TRBV28 to TRBJ1-2; D might be TRBD1 (5 bases). The germline V and J ends were trimmed by 8 bases and 4 bases, with 14 bases remaining between them. The CDR3 is 13 amino acids. Per the germline V gene, CDR1 is MDHEN and CDR2 is SYDVKM. DNA for the CDR3: TGTGCCAGCTTTCAGGGCCGAGGCTATGGCTACACCTTC. Its protein is CASFQGRGYGYTF.